A selection of T cell receptor beta chains follows, all from one sample in a study of read filtering for tumor transcriptome and immune sequencing. Each CDR3 protein is one row after TCRdb ran MiXCR on the reads. The sample records roughly 56,000 distinct CDR3 sequences, around 21% being singletons. The sample comprised a population of CD138-negative cells sorted from bone marrow. The receptors were gathered from a donor at least 40 years old with multiple myeloma. The CDR3 runs from the conserved cysteine through the conserved F or W. Each record gives: clone size, J gene, D gene, V gene, CDR3 DNA, CDR3 protein. A D gene is named only where the DNA matches it firmly. Clone size is given for some rows only: seen once, a few or many times, or a class if the clone is expanded.

clone size: many; J gene: TRBJ2-7; D gene: TRBD1; V gene: TRBV7-3; CDR3 DNA: TGTGCCAGCAGCTTAGGTGGAGGGACAGGGGGCAACGAGCAGTACTTC; CDR3 protein: CASSLGGGTGGNEQYF
clone size: few; J gene: TRBJ2-4; D gene: NA; V gene: TRBV14; CDR3 DNA: TGTGCCAGCAGCCGAGAGGGAGGATTGAACATTCAGTACTTC; CDR3 protein: CASSREGGLNIQYF
clone size: many; J gene: TRBJ1-6; D gene: NA; V gene: TRBV6-2/TRBV6-3; CDR3 DNA: TGTGCCAGCAGTTACTCGACGGGTACGAATTCACCCCTCCACTTT; CDR3 protein: CASSYSTGTNSPLHF
clone size: medium-sized; J gene: TRBJ2-7; D gene: NA; V gene: TRBV25-1; CDR3 DNA: TGTGCCAGCGGCTCCGTCCACGAGCAGTACTTC; CDR3 protein: CASGSVHEQYF
clone size: many; J gene: TRBJ2-7; D gene: NA; V gene: TRBV20-1; CDR3 DNA: TGCAGTGCTAGAGGTTCGGGACCGAACTCCTACGAGCAGTACTTC; CDR3 protein: CSARGSGPNSYEQYF
clone size: many; J gene: TRBJ2-7; D gene: NA; V gene: TRBV11-2; CDR3 DNA: TGTGCCAGCAGCTTAGTGGGGCACGGCCACGAGCAGTACTTC; CDR3 protein: CASSLVGHGHEQYF
clone size: few; J gene: TRBJ2-7; D gene: NA; V gene: TRBV6-5; CDR3 DNA: TGTGCCAGCAGTTACTCCTTCTCCGGGATATACGAGCAGTACTTC; CDR3 protein: CASSYSFSGIYEQYF
clone size: NA; J gene: TRBJ1-1; D gene: NA; V gene: TRBV6-5; CDR3 DNA: TGTGCCAGCCGGGGCCGAATAGGTGAAGTTTTCTTT; CDR3 protein: CASRGRIGEVFF
clone size: many; J gene: TRBJ1-1; D gene: NA; V gene: TRBV20-1; CDR3 DNA: TGCAGTCCCACCTCGGCCTCCCGTGTAGGTTTGGATACTGAAGCTTTCTTT; CDR3 protein: CSPTSASRVGLDTEAFF
clone size: many; J gene: TRBJ2-1; D gene: TRBD2; V gene: TRBV20-1; CDR3 DNA: TGCAGTGCTCCAGCGGGGGGCTCCTACAATGAGCAGTTCTTC; CDR3 protein: CSAPAGGSYNEQFF
clone size: many; J gene: TRBJ1-1; D gene: NA; V gene: TRBV7-8; CDR3 DNA: TGTGCCAGCAGCCACCCGGGGAGGAACACTGAAGCTTTCTTT; CDR3 protein: CASSHPGRNTEAFF
clone size: many; J gene: TRBJ2-1; D gene: NA; V gene: TRBV7-6; CDR3 DNA: TGTGCCAGCAGCCCAACAATGGGCGGGAATTCCTACAATGAGCAGTTCTTC; CDR3 protein: CASSPTMGGNSYNEQFF
clone size: many; J gene: TRBJ2-5; D gene: NA; V gene: TRBV18; CDR3 DNA: TGTGCCAGCTCACCGACGGCGTTAGAGACCCAGTACTTC; CDR3 protein: CASSPTALETQYF
clone size: many; J gene: TRBJ2-1; D gene: TRBD2; V gene: TRBV6-5; CDR3 DNA: TGTGCCAGCAGTTACTCCCGGACTAGCGGGAGGGCTGAATCCTACAATGAGCAGTTCTTC; CDR3 protein: CASSYSRTSGRAESYNEQFF
clone size: few; J gene: TRBJ2-3; D gene: NA; V gene: TRBV7-3; CDR3 DNA: TGTGCCAGCAGCAAAGGAGGCTACCTCACAGATACGCAGTATTTT; CDR3 protein: CASSKGGYLTDTQYF
clone size: NA; J gene: TRBJ2-1; D gene: TRBD2; V gene: TRBV28; CDR3 DNA: TGTGCCAGCAGTTCCCCCGGGACTAGCGGGAGAGCGGGAAACAATGAGCAGTTCTTC; CDR3 protein: CASSSPGTSGRAGNNEQFF
clone size: many; J gene: TRBJ2-1; D gene: TRBD2; V gene: TRBV7-8; CDR3 DNA: TGTGCCAGCAGCTTAGTTACGGGAGGGTCCTACAATGAGCAGTTCTTC; CDR3 protein: CASSLVTGGSYNEQFF
clone size: many; J gene: TRBJ2-7; D gene: TRBD2; V gene: TRBV20-1; CDR3 DNA: TGCAGTGCTATCAACTCGGGACTAGCGGAACCCTACGAGCAGTACTTC; CDR3 protein: CSAINSGLAEPYEQYF
clone size: many; J gene: TRBJ2-1; D gene: NA; V gene: TRBV11-1; CDR3 DNA: TGTGCCAGCAGCTTAGAGGGGGGGGGAAACAATGAGCAGTTCTTC; CDR3 protein: CASSLEGGGNNEQFF
clone size: NA; J gene: TRBJ2-3; D gene: TRBD1; V gene: TRBV10-3; CDR3 DNA: TGTGCCATCACGTTTCCAGCCCGGGACAGGGACCCAGATACGCAGTATTTT; CDR3 protein: CAITFPARDRDPDTQYF
clone size: many; J gene: TRBJ2-1; D gene: TRBD2; V gene: TRBV5-1; CDR3 DNA: TGCGCCAGCAGCTCCCATAGCGGGAGGCATTACAATGAGCAGTTCTTC; CDR3 protein: CASSSHSGRHYNEQFF
clone size: NA; J gene: TRBJ2-3; D gene: NA; V gene: TRBV7-9; CDR3 DNA: TGTGCCAGCAGGTTGGGAGGCACAGATACGCAGTATTTT; CDR3 protein: CASRLGGTDTQYF
clone size: many; J gene: TRBJ2-7; D gene: TRBD1; V gene: TRBV7-2; CDR3 DNA: TGTGCCAGCAGCATGGGGACAGGGGACGAGCAGTACTTC; CDR3 protein: CASSMGTGDEQYF
clone size: many; J gene: TRBJ2-4; D gene: TRBD1; V gene: TRBV6-7; CDR3 DNA: TGTGCCAGCAGCCGTGGACAGGGGAATGGCAAAAACATTCAGTACTTC; CDR3 protein: CASSRGQGNGKNIQYF
clone size: many; J gene: TRBJ1-2; D gene: NA; V gene: TRBV28; CDR3 DNA: TGTGCCAGCACCCCTCGGGGGGCTCTCTATGGCTACACCTTC; CDR3 protein: CASTPRGALYGYTF
clone size: many; J gene: TRBJ2-3; D gene: NA; V gene: TRBV7-9; CDR3 DNA: TGTGCCAGCAGCTCTCCGCTTAGCACAGATACGCAGTATTTT; CDR3 protein: CASSSPLSTDTQYF
clone size: many; J gene: TRBJ2-1; D gene: NA; V gene: TRBV7-9; CDR3 DNA: TGTGCCAGCAGCTCGACGACTCCCTCCAATGAGCAGTTCTTC; CDR3 protein: CASSSTTPSNEQFF
clone size: many; J gene: TRBJ2-5; D gene: NA; V gene: TRBV5-1; CDR3 DNA: TGCGCCAGCAGCTTGGCGGCGGACTACCAAGAGACCCAGTACTTC; CDR3 protein: CASSLAADYQETQYF
clone size: many; J gene: TRBJ2-5; D gene: NA; V gene: TRBV7-2; CDR3 DNA: TGTGCCAGCAGCTTAGGGTACGGAGAGACCCAGTACTTC; CDR3 protein: CASSLGYGETQYF
clone size: many; J gene: TRBJ2-1; D gene: NA; V gene: TRBV7-8; CDR3 DNA: TGTGCCAGCAGCTTAAACCCAGACGGAGGGAATGAGCAGTTCTTC; CDR3 protein: CASSLNPDGGNEQFF
clone size: NA; J gene: TRBJ2-1; D gene: TRBD2; V gene: TRBV19; CDR3 DNA: TGTGCCAGTAGTCAGCTAGCGGGAGTTTTACCTGAGCAGTTCTTC; CDR3 protein: CASSQLAGVLPEQFF
clone size: NA; J gene: TRBJ2-1; D gene: TRBD2; V gene: TRBV5-4; CDR3 DNA: TGTGCCAGCAGCTTATCTAGCGGGAGCTACAATGAGCAGTTCTTC; CDR3 protein: CASSLSSGSYNEQFF
clone size: many; J gene: TRBJ1-1; D gene: NA; V gene: TRBV20-1; CDR3 DNA: TGCAGTGCGGGTGGGGGGAAGACTGAAGCTTTCTTT; CDR3 protein: CSAGGGKTEAFF
clone size: many; J gene: TRBJ2-1; D gene: NA; V gene: TRBV7-9; CDR3 DNA: TGTGCCAGCAGCGAGAGCGGTTTCTCCTACAATGAGCAGTTCTTC; CDR3 protein: CASSESGFSYNEQFF
clone size: many; J gene: TRBJ1-1; D gene: TRBD1; V gene: TRBV20-1; CDR3 DNA: TGCAGTGCTAGCGGGACAGGGAGAAACACTGAAGCTTTCTTT; CDR3 protein: CSASGTGRNTEAFF
clone size: many; J gene: TRBJ2-2; D gene: TRBD2; V gene: TRBV29-1; CDR3 DNA: TGCAGCGTCGGCGGGACTAGCGACACGAACACCGGGGAGCTGTTTTTT; CDR3 protein: CSVGGTSDTNTGELFF
clone size: NA; J gene: TRBJ1-5; D gene: NA; V gene: TRBV19; CDR3 DNA: TGTGCCTATAAGGGCCGGAGCAATCAGCCCCAGCATTTT; CDR3 protein: CAYKGRSNQPQHF
clone size: many; J gene: TRBJ1-1; D gene: NA; V gene: TRBV28; CDR3 DNA: TGTGCCAGCAACCTGGGGGCGCGAACTGAAGCTTTCTTT; CDR3 protein: CASNLGARTEAFF
clone size: many; J gene: TRBJ2-3; D gene: TRBD2; V gene: TRBV3-1; CDR3 DNA: TGTGCCAGCAGCCCCCGGGGGGCAGATACGCAGTATTTT; CDR3 protein: CASSPRGADTQYF
clone size: many; J gene: TRBJ2-1; D gene: TRBD2; V gene: TRBV20-1; CDR3 DNA: TGCAGTGTCCGGACTAGCGGCCACAATGAGCAGTTCTTC; CDR3 protein: CSVRTSGHNEQFF
clone size: many; J gene: TRBJ2-3; D gene: TRBD2; V gene: TRBV29-1; CDR3 DNA: TGCAGCGTTGAGTCGGCGGGGGGGCCCGATACGCAGTATTTT; CDR3 protein: CSVESAGGPDTQYF
clone size: few; J gene: TRBJ1-1; D gene: NA; V gene: TRBV7-9; CDR3 DNA: TGTGCCAGCAGTTTGGACATGAACACTGAAGCTTTCTTT; CDR3 protein: CASSLDMNTEAFF